This TCR beta chain was sequenced for a study of blood T cell repertoires in COVID-19. This clone was observed a single time. TCRdb's table, derived via immunoSEQ multiplex PCR, lists solely in-frame clones and lacks some. The data contain about 92,000 clones, roughly 72% of them singletons. V lost 0 bases to trimming and J lost 5 bases; unmatched junction nucleotides: 5. The CDR3 covers 15 residues. CDR1 is SGDLS, CDR2 YYNGEE, per germline. V is TRBV9 and J is TRBJ2-5, with TRBD2 matching over 9 bases. This sequence was found in a woman aged 60-75 years in a cohort sampled during active or convalescent COVID-19. Sequenced: peripheral blood. The CDR3 sequence is CASSVAGLARETQYF. DNA of the CDR3: TGTGCCAGCAGCGTAGCGGGACTAGCTCGCGAGACCCAGTACTTC.